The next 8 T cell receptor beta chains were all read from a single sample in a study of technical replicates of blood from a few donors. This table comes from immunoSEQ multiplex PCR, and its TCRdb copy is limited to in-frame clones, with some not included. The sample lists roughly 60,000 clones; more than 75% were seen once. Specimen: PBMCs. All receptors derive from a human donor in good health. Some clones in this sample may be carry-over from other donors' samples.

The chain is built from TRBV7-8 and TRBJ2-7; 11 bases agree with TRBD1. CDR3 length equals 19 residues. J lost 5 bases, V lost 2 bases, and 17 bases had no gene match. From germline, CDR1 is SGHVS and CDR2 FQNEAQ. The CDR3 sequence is CASSLYPIGQGALRDEQYF. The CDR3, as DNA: TGTGCCAGCAGCTTATACCCAATCGGACAGGGGGCGCTGAGGGACGAGCAGTACTTC.

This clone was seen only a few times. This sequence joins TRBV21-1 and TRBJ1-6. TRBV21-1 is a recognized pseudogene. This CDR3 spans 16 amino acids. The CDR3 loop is CASSLRGSSYNSPLHF. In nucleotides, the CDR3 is TGTGCCAGCAGCCTACGAGGGAGCTCCTATAATTCACCCCTCCACTTT.

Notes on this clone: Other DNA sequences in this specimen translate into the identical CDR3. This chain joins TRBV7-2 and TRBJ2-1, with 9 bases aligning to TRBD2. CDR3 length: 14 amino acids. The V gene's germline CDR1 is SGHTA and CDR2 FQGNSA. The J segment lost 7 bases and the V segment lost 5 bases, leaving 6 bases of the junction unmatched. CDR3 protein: CASSPGLASNEQFF. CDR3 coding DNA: TGTGCCAGCAGCCCAGGACTAGCGAGTAATGAGCAGTTCTTC.

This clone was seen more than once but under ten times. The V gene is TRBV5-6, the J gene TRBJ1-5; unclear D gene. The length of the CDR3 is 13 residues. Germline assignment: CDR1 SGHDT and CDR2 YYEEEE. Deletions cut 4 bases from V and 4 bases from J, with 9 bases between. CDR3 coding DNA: TGTGCCAGCAGCAGAGGCGGGAATCAGCCCCAGCATTTT. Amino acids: CASSRGGNQPQHF.

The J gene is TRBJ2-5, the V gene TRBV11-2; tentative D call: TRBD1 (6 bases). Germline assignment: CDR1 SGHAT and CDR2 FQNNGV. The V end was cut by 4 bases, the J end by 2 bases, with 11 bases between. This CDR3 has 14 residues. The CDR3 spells CASSSDGQQETQYF. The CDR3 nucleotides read TGTGCCAGCAGCTCAGATGGACAGCAAGAGACCCAGTACTTC.

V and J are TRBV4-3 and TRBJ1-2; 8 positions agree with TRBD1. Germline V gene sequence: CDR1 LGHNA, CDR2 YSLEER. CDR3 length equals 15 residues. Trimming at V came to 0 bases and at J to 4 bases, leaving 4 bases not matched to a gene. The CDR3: CASSQDWTGTYGYTF. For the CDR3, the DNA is TGCGCCAGCAGCCAAGATTGGACAGGGACCTATGGCTACACCTTC.

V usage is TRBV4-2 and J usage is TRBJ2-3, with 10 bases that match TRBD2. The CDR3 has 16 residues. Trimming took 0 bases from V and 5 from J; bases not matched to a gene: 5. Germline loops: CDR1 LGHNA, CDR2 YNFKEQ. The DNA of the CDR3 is TGTGCCAGCAGCCAAGAAGCTAGCGGGGGAGGAGATACGCAGTATTTT. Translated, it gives CASSQEASGGGDTQYF.

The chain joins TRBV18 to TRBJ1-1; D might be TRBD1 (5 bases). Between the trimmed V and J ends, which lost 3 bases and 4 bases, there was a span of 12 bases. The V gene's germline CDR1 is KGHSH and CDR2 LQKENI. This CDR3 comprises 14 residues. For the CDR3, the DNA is TGTGCCAGCTCACCGGCCGTGGGGGGCACTGAAGCTTTCTTT. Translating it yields CASSPAVGGTEAFF.